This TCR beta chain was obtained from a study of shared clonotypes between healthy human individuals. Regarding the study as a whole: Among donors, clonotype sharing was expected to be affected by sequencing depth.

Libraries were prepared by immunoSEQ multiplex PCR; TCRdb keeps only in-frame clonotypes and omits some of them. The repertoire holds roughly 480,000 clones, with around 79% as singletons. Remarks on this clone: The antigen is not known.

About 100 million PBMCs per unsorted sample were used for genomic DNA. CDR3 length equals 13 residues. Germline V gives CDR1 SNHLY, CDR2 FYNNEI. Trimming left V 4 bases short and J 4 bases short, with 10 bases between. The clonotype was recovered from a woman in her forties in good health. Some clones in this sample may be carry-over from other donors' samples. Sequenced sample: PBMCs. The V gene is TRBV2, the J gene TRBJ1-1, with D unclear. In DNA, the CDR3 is TGTGCCAGCAGTGGAGCCGGGGTCACTGAAGCTTTCTTT. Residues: CASSGAGVTEAFF.